This record looks at one TCR beta chain sequence and its context. Its target is not known. Germline V lookup: CDR1 LGHNA, CDR2 YSLEER. V lost 4 bases to trimming and J lost 7 bases; unmatched junction nucleotides: 4. This CDR3 has 14 amino acids. These data originate in a study of cytomegalovirus exposure and HLA in healthy donors. Turning to the study itself: Earlier, some 170 million T cells were analyzed, and more than 100 million unique TCR beta sequences were found among them. For the roughly 400 genotyped donors, more than 80% fell within the Caucasian-associated ancestry cluster. Points from the study as a whole: A few chains linked to CMV were shown in vitro to be specific for CMV antigens. Association of a missense DCLRE1C variant with TCR beta V- and J-gene trimming was reported in a later analysis.

60 Vbeta and 13 Jbeta primers were used in PCR. Clones were sequenced by immunoSEQ multiplex PCR, and TCRdb holds only the in-frame ones, with some missing. The table includes about 59,000 clones, around 83% detected once. The sample taken for sequencing was PBMCs. The V gene is TRBV4-3, the J gene TRBJ2-2, with 9 bases aligning to TRBD2. The receptor comes from a human donor in good health. The CDR3 sequence: CASSLRAGGGELFF. In DNA form, the CDR3 reads TGCGCCAGCAGCCTCAGAGCGGGGGGCGGGGAGCTGTTTTTT.